Listed here are 3 T cell receptor beta chains from one sample, sequenced in a study of blood T cell repertoires in COVID-19. Using immunoSEQ multiplex PCR, the repertoire was profiled, and TCRdb retains in-frame clones only, with some absent. The sample holds 200,000 to 250,000 clones; around 90% are singletons and the top ten take less than 7.5%. Sample: peripheral blood. All receptors come from a man in his 60s who had recovered from COVID-19.

This chain connects TRBV5-1 to TRBJ2-7; 7 positions match TRBD2. Germline CDR1 is SGHRS and CDR2 is YFSETQ. V trimming: 0 bases; J trimming: 6 bases; junction bases outside the gene matches: 6. The CDR3 extends over 14 amino acids. CDR3 nucleotides: TGCGCCAGCAGCTTGGTTCCCACGGGGGGCGAGCAGTACTTC. It encodes CASSLVPTGGEQYF. The whole variable domain, filled in from reference TRBV5-1 and TRBJ2-7, reads KAGVTQTPRYLIKTRGQQVTLSCSPISGHRSVSWYQQTPGQGLQFLFEYFSETQRNKGNFPGRFSGRQFSNSRSEMNVSTLELGDSALYLCASSLVPTGGEQYFGPGTRLTVT.

The gene calls are TRBV5-4 and TRBJ1-3, with D possibly being TRBD1 (6 bases). Trimming stripped 4 bases from V and 0 bases from J, with 20 bases between. Looked up from germline, CDR1 is SGHNT and CDR2 is YYREEE (reference sequence). This CDR3 comprises 18 residues. The CDR3 region is CASSPSGRGLSSGNTIYF. The CDR3 bases are TGTGCCAGCAGCCCCTCGGGCAGGGGTCTTTCCTCTGGAAACACCATATATTTT.

This clone was detected only a few times. The chain carries TRBV7-3 and TRBJ2-2, with TRBD2 matching 11 bases. The CDR3 is 18 amino acids. Germline trimming cut 0 bases from V and 2 bases from J; bases unmatched to any gene: 5. From germline, CDR1 is SGHTA and CDR2 FQGTGA. CDR3 coding DNA: TGTGCCAGCAGCTTAACAGGGCTAGCGGGAGGAAACACCGGGGAGCTGTTTTTT. It translates to CASSLTGLAGGNTGELFF.